Shown below are 22 T cell receptor beta chains from a single sample sequenced in a study of blood T cells in healthy people across ages. The second PCR ran roughly 6 to 12 cycles with a sample-barcoded 5' primer and J-beta primers. TCRdb reprocessed the 5' RACE reads via MiXCR and lists one record per CDR3 protein. The sample carries under 850,000 distinct CDR3 sequences, roughly 34% recorded once. The sample consisted of blood. The receptors shown here come from a man younger than 35 in good health.

Details on this clonotype: This clone may be a read error of a much larger clone one base away. The chain joins TRBV10-3 to TRBJ2-1; D tentatively fits TRBD1 or TRBD2 (5 bases each). The J call is in doubt because the DNA end fits TRBJ2-7 better. There are 15 residues in the CDR3. Germline V gene lookup returns CDR1 ENHRY and CDR2 SYGVKD. CDR3 in amino acids: CAISERGDIYNEQYF. The CDR3 region has the DNA TGTGCCATCAGTGAAAGAGGGGATATTTACAATGAGCAGTACTTC.

The rearrangement uses TRBV3-1 and TRBJ2-1; weak D call: TRBD1 (5 bases). This CDR3 spans 14 amino acids. The V gene lost 2 bases and the J gene lost 5 bases, with 10 bases spanning the gap. The germline gives CDR1 LGHDT, CDR2 YNNKEL (reference sequence). CDR3 amino acids: CASSQHQGDNEQFF. CDR3 coding DNA: TGTGCCAGCAGCCAACATCAAGGGGACAATGAGCAGTTCTTC.

The DNA of the CDR3 is TGTGCCTGGACCAAAGGGTGGGATGGCTACACCTTC. It codes for CAWTKGWDGYTF. This rearrangement joins TRBV30 to TRBJ1-2; D is uncertain. Looked up from germline, CDR1 is GTSNPN and CDR2 is SVGIG (reference sequence). There are 12 residues in the CDR3. V shed 4 bases and J shed 6 bases, with 12 bases lying between them.

This clonotype was recorded a few times. As DNA, the CDR3 is TGTGCCAGCAGCCCCAAGGGCGGGGGGCCATACAATGAGCAGTTCTTC. The encoded protein is CASSPKGGGPYNEQFF. The chain carries TRBV11-2 and TRBJ2-1; 8 bases map to TRBD2. Germline-derived CDR1 and CDR2 are SGHAT and FQNNGV. The CDR3 length is 16 residues. J was trimmed by 4 bases and V by 5 bases; bases with no gene match: 10. The whole variable domain, remainder taken from reference TRBV11-2 and TRBJ2-1, is EAGVAQSPRYKIIEKRQSVAFWCNPISGHATLYWYQQILGQGPKLLIQFQNNGVVDDSQLPKDRFSAERLKGVDSTLKIQPAKLEDSAVYLCASSPKGGGPYNEQFFGPGTRLTVL.

This chain joins TRBV12-3 or TRBV12-4 and TRBJ1-5, with D possibly being TRBD1 (5 bases). V was clipped by 2 bases and J by 4 bases, with 15 bases between them. The CDR3 is made up of 16 amino acids. Here the CDR3 reads CASSLIGGVGNQPQHF. CDR3 DNA: TGTGCCAGCAGTTTAATTGGAGGGGTCGGAAATCAGCCCCAGCATTTT.

This clonotype was picked up a small number of times. The CDR3 sequence: CASSSGGTGDWDGYTF. As DNA, the CDR3 is TGTGCCAGCAGCTCGGGGGGGACAGGGGACTGGGATGGCTACACCTTC. V and J are TRBV5-6 and TRBJ1-2, with TRBD1 identical over 10 bases. V lost 3 bases and J lost 6; bases outside the gene matches: 11. The CDR3 sequence is 16 residues long. CDR1 SGHDT and CDR2 YYEEEE come from the germline V gene.

Worth noting for this clonotype: One junction end disagrees with the germline gene, perhaps due to a read error. This sequence joins TRBV7-3 and TRBJ2-1; TRBD1 aligns across 12 bases. CDR1 is SGHTA and CDR2 is FQGTGA in the germline V gene. The CDR3 is 15 amino acids. CDR3 bases: TGTGCCGGCAGCATGGGACAGGGGGCTTACAATGAGCAGTTCTTC. Translating it yields CAGSMGQGAYNEQFF.

This clonotype turned up a few times. CDR3 coding DNA: TGTGCCAGCACCCCATCGGGGCATTTCTATGGCTACACCTTC. Its protein product is CASTPSGHFYGYTF. The chain joins TRBV12-3 or TRBV12-4 to TRBJ1-2, with D maybe TRBD1 (5 bases). CDR3 length: 14 amino acids. Trimming shortened V by 7 bases and J by 4 bases, and 16 bases separated the two germline ends.

Only a few counts were recorded for this clonotype. V is TRBV4-2 and J is TRBJ2-1; D unclear. Deletions cut 0 bases from V and 10 bases from J, with 10 bases between. CDR3 size: 13 residues. The germline V gene has CDR1 LGHNA and CDR2 YNFKEQ. CDR3 in DNA: TGTGCCAGCAGCCAAGACCCCCCAGGAGAGCAGTTCTTC. Amino acids: CASSQDPPGEQFF.

This clonotype occurred a few times. The gene calls are TRBV12-3 or TRBV12-4 and TRBJ1-6; D might be TRBD1 (5 bases). This CDR3 is built from 15 residues. Trimming removed 5 bases at V and 9 bases at J, with 17 bases between. DNA for the CDR3: TGTGCCAGCAGTCACTCTGGGACTCTGGGTTCACCCCTCCACTTT. Its protein product is CASSHSGTLGSPLHF.

This clonotype was observed a handful of times. The genes are TRBV14 and TRBJ1-6, with no clear D. The length of the CDR3 is 14 residues. The germline V gene encodes CDR1 SGHDN and CDR2 FVKESK. The V end was cut by 4 bases, the J end by 8 bases, with 12 bases between. The CDR3 reads CASSPRLGDSPLHF. CDR3 in DNA: TGTGCCAGCAGCCCGCGCCTTGGGGATTCACCCCTCCACTTT.

The chain has TRBV9 and TRBJ2-1; D unclear. V lost 0 bases to trimming and J lost 4 bases, with 8 bases between them. The V gene's germline CDR1 is SGDLS and CDR2 YYNGEE. CDR3 length equals 14 residues. CDR3 coding DNA: TGTGCCAGCAGCGTAGTTCCCGAGTACAATGAGCAGTTCTTC. It encodes CASSVVPEYNEQFF.

This sequence joins TRBV5-6 and TRBJ2-7; maybe TRBD1 (6 bases). The CDR3 loop spans 14 amino acids. In germline, CDR1 is SGHDT, CDR2 YYEEEE. With 3 bases removed from V and 2 bases from J, the gap between germline ends came to 12 bases. In DNA form, the CDR3 reads TGTGCCAGCAGCTCCCGACAGGATCCCTACGAGCAGTACTTC. Protein: CASSSRQDPYEQYF.

Only a few counts were recorded for this clonotype. The V call is TRBV27, the J call TRBJ2-7; 12 positions agree with TRBD2. This CDR3 comprises 17 residues. Germline loops: CDR1 MNHEY, CDR2 SMNVEV (reference sequence). V lost 5 bases, J lost 3 bases, and 11 bases stayed unmatched. Here the CDR3 reads CASSRPRTSGELYEQYF. The CDR3 coding sequence is TGTGCCAGCAGTCGCCCACGGACTAGCGGGGAACTCTACGAGCAGTACTTC.

The chain links TRBV7-2 to TRBJ1-1; D gene uncertain. This CDR3 is built from 16 residues. Germline V lookup: CDR1 SGHTA, CDR2 FQGNSA. V dropped 5 bases and J dropped 0 bases, with 16 bases sitting between them. The CDR3 loop reads CASSPRNGPLNTEAFF. CDR3 nucleotides: TGTGCCAGCAGCCCCAGGAACGGCCCATTGAACACTGAAGCTTTCTTT.

This clonotype has more than one count but fewer than ten. J is TRBJ2-5 and V is TRBV20-1; 11 positions agree with TRBD1. Per germline, CDR1 DFQATT and CDR2 SNEGSKA (reference sequence). V was pared by 6 bases and J by 2 bases, with 8 bases of the junction left unmatched. This CDR3 is built from 15 residues. In DNA form, the CDR3 reads TGCAGTGCCCAAGGACAGGGGGCCCGACAAGAGACCCAGTACTTC. Its translation: CSAQGQGARQETQYF.

This sequence joins TRBV20-1 and TRBJ1-6; the D is unclear. Germline CDR1 reads DFQATT; CDR2 reads SNEGSKA (reference sequence). The CDR3 loop spans 16 amino acids. V gave up 1 base and J gave up 10 bases, with 20 bases separating them. The CDR3 DNA sequence: TGCAGTGCTAGAGTTCTACCAGAACCTAGTAAGTCACCCCTCCACTTT. This codes for CSARVLPEPSKSPLHF.

The rearrangement joins TRBV20-1 to TRBJ2-1; TRBD2 matches at 13 bases. Germline V lookup: CDR1 DFQATT, CDR2 SNEGSKA (reference sequence). The CDR3 loop spans 17 amino acids. After removal of 5 bases from V and 1 base from J, the junction contained 8 bases not matched to a gene. The CDR3 region has the DNA TGCAGTGCTCAGACTAGCGGGGGGCCTGCGTCCTACAATGAGCAGTTCTTC. Translated, it gives CSAQTSGGPASYNEQFF.

The chain is built from TRBV27 and TRBJ2-5; 9 nucleotides line up with TRBD2. The CDR3 contains 16 residues. Trimming cost V 5 bases and J 11 bases; bases outside gene matches: 18. Germline loops: CDR1 MNHEY, CDR2 SMNVEV (reference sequence). CDR3 sequence reads: CASSLTSGLTYNEQYF. The CDR3 region has the DNA TGTGCCAGCAGTCTGACTAGCGGCCTCACCTACAATGAGCAGTACTTC.

Concerning this clonotype itself: An end of the junction does not agree with germline; a read error may underlie this. The V call is TRBV11-2, the J call TRBJ2-3; 11 nucleotides agree with TRBD2. There are 16 residues in the CDR3. Germline-derived CDR1 and CDR2 are SGHAT and FQNNGV. The CDR3 nucleotides read TGTGTCAGCAGGGACTCTAGCGGGAGGCTCACGAATACGCAGTATTTT. Amino acid sequence: CVSRDSSGRLTNTQYF.

This clonotype came up a few times. The chain joins TRBV4-1 to TRBJ2-1, with D possibly TRBD2 on 6 matching bases. The germline V and J ends were trimmed by 0 bases and 6 bases, with 12 bases remaining between them. The V gene's germline CDR1 is MGHRA and CDR2 YSYEKL. This CDR3 has 15 amino acids. For the CDR3, the DNA is TGCGCCAGCAGCCAAGAGAGGAGGGTAATCAATGAGCAGTTCTTC. It encodes CASSQERRVINEQFF.

There are many counts of this clonotype. The CDR3 protein is CASMGQGYPYYEQYF. CDR3 nucleotide sequence: TGTGCCAGCATGGGGCAGGGTTACCCCTATTACGAGCAGTACTTC. V gene TRBV2 combines with J gene TRBJ2-7, with D maybe TRBD1 (5 bases). V lost 7 bases, J lost 4 bases, and 20 bases lay in between. CDR3 length equals 15 residues. CDR1 is SNHLY, CDR2 FYNNEI, per germline.